One sample yielded the 12 T cell receptor beta chains listed below, sequenced in a study of T cell responses to AZD1222 COVID-19 vaccine. This table comes from immunoSEQ multiplex PCR, and its TCRdb copy is limited to in-frame clones, with some not included. This sample has 150,000 to 200,000 clones, with more than 85% found just once. The source was peripheral blood, collected on day 0 of AZD1222 vaccination. The receptors stem from an adult in good health.

The V and J genes are TRBV10-1 and TRBJ2-3, with 7 bases matching TRBD1. The germline V gene encodes CDR1 WNHNN and CDR2 SYGVQD (reference sequence). The V gene end was trimmed by 3 bases and the J gene end by 2 bases; junction bases not matched to a gene: 8. CDR3 length: 16 amino acids. For the CDR3, the DNA is TGCGCCAGCAGTGACCCCCAGGGGGTTCACACAGATACGCAGTATTTT. This encodes CASSDPQGVHTDTQYF.

V usage is TRBV6-4 and J usage is TRBJ1-1; D is unclear. Deletions cut 5 bases from V and 2 bases from J, with 12 bases between. The CDR3 covers 14 residues. Per germline, CDR1 MRHNA and CDR2 SNTAGT. CDR3 in DNA: TGTGCCAGCAGTCTCGAGGACGGAAACACTGAAGCTTTCTTT. Translating gives CASSLEDGNTEAFF.

The chain uses TRBV20-1 and TRBJ1-2; no definite D call. V was clipped by 4 bases and J by 6 bases, with 9 bases between them. The length of the CDR3 is 11 residues. Germline CDR1 is DFQATT and CDR2 is SNEGSKA (reference sequence). The CDR3 loop reads CSATRSDGYTF. Written as DNA, the CDR3 is TGCAGTGCTACGCGTTCCGATGGCTACACCTTC.

This chain joins TRBV14 and TRBJ2-1; 7 bases line up with TRBD1. This CDR3 has 12 amino acids. Trimming at V came to 6 bases and at J to 7 bases, leaving 3 bases not matched to a gene. Germline-derived CDR1 and CDR2 are SGHDN and FVKESK. CDR3 in amino acids: CASREQGNEQFF. The CDR3 region has the DNA TGTGCCAGCAGGGAACAGGGGAATGAGCAGTTCTTC.

This sequence joins TRBV18 and TRBJ1-1; 8 bases are shared with TRBD1. Trimming cost V 3 bases and J 1 base; bases outside gene matches: 7. The CDR3 contains 16 residues. CDR1 KGHSH and CDR2 LQKENI come from the germline V gene. The CDR3 sequence is CASSPWTGRGNTEAFF. In DNA form, the CDR3 reads TGTGCCAGCTCACCCTGGACAGGGCGGGGGAACACTGAAGCTTTCTTT. The variable domain in full, completed from reference TRBV18 and TRBJ1-1, reads NAGVMQNPRHLVRRRGQEARLRCSPMKGHSHVYWYRQLPEEGLKFMVYLQKENIIDESGMPKERFSAEFPKEGPSILRIQQVVRGDSAAYFCASSPWTGRGNTEAFFGQGTRLTVV.

V gene TRBV18 combines with J gene TRBJ2-1; TRBD2 aligns across 14 bases. The CDR3 covers 16 residues. Germline lookup yields CDR1 KGHSH and CDR2 LQKENI. Trimming cost V 6 bases and J 2 bases; bases outside gene matches: 3. CDR3 protein: CASSGTSGGTYNEQFF. DNA of the CDR3: TGTGCCAGCTCGGGGACTAGCGGGGGCACCTACAATGAGCAGTTCTTC.

The chain is built from TRBV27 and TRBJ1-1; the D gene is possibly TRBD1 (6 bases). The CDR3 has 15 amino acids. The V end was cut by 9 bases, the J end by 0 bases, with 17 bases between. Germline lookup yields CDR1 MNHEY and CDR2 SMNVEV (reference sequence). As DNA, the CDR3 is TGTGCCAGTAACTCCCGTGGGGGGCTGAACACTGAAGCTTTCTTT. Protein: CASNSRGGLNTEAFF.

This chain joins TRBV15 and TRBJ1-5; D uncertain. The CDR3 is made up of 12 amino acids. Germline loops: CDR1 LNHNV, CDR2 YYDKDF (reference sequence). Trimming shortened V by 5 bases and J by 5 bases, and 7 bases separated the two germline ends. The CDR3 sequence is CATSLGYQPQHF. CDR3 sequence (DNA): TGTGCCACCAGCCTGGGTTATCAGCCCCAGCATTTT.

The chain employs TRBV2 and TRBJ1-1; D not resolved. The V gene lost 7 bases and the J gene lost 5 bases, with 11 bases spanning the gap. This CDR3 has 12 amino acids. CDR1 and CDR2 (germline): SNHLY, FYNNEI. DNA for the CDR3: TGTGCCAGCAACTCCGAGGGAACTGAAGCTTTCTTT. Amino acids: CASNSEGTEAFF.

Worth noting for this clone: Relative to the germline gene, one junction end is altered; a read error may explain this. V and J are TRBV18 and TRBJ2-3; the D is unclear. The CDR3 runs 16 residues. CDR1 is KGHSH and CDR2 is LQKENI in the germline V gene. This CDR3 reads CASSPPILDPPDTQYF. The CDR3 DNA is TGTGCCAGCTCGCCACCGATATTAGATCCGCCAGATACGCAGTATTTT. The full variable domain, with the rest looked up from reference TRBV18 and TRBJ2-3, is NAGVMQNPRHLVRRRGQEARLRCSPMKGHSHVYWYRQLPEEGLKFMVYLQKENIIDESGMPKERFSAEFPKEGPSILRIQQVVRGDSAAYFCASSPPILDPPDTQYFGPGTRLTVL.

This clone was seen a few times. The sample has other DNA sequences that encode this CDR3 too. The chain joins TRBV29-1 to TRBJ1-4; no clear D gene. Germline loops: CDR1 SQVTM, CDR2 ANQGSEA. Trimming took off 1 base at V and 1 base at J, with 4 bases between the two ends. The CDR3 has 13 residues. CDR3 bases: TGCAGCGTTGAAGGAGGAACTAATGAAAAACTGTTTTTT. This codes for CSVEGGTNEKLFF. Filled out from reference TRBV29-1 and TRBJ1-4, the complete variable domain reads SAVISQKPSRDICQRGTSLTIQCQVDSQVTMMFWYRQQPGQSLTLIATANQGSEATYESGFVIDKFPISRPNLTFSTLTVSNMSPEDSSIYLCSVEGGTNEKLFFGSGTQLSVL.

V usage is TRBV19 and J usage is TRBJ1-5, with 12 positions matching TRBD1. CDR1 is LNHDA and CDR2 is SQIVND in the germline V gene (reference sequence). V gave up 6 bases and J gave up 6 bases; unmatched junction bases: 6. This CDR3 contains 15 residues. CDR3 amino acids: CASRTGQGASQPQHF. In nucleotides, the CDR3 is TGTGCCAGTAGAACGGGACAGGGGGCCAGTCAGCCCCAGCATTTT.